These T cell receptor beta chains were read from a single sample in a study of PD-L1 blockade in urothelial cancer. Profiled with immunoSEQ multiplex PCR; TCRdb holds only in-frame clones, not every one. The sample yields more than 50,000 clones, roughly 87% seen once. The sequenced sample was PBMCs, obtained around atezolizumab (anti-PD-L1) treatment. These receptors all stem from a man aged 70-80 years with urothelial cancer. The conserved cysteine and the conserved F or W are not part of the CDR3 here. Clone size, where shown, is once, few, many, or a class for clones that have expanded.

>-|TRBJ2-5|TRBV4-1
ASSYSMSLAGETQY
>-|TRBJ2-7|TRBV18
ASSPSTGWEQY
>-|TRBJ2-3|TRBV29-1
SVDAAAGGTDTQY
>-|TRBJ2-5|TRBV2
ASSESRGGETQY
>-|TRBJ2-2|TRBV10-3
AISDTTGGSTGELF
>-|TRBJ1-2|TRBV6-6
ASSTTGWDYT
>many|TRBJ1-4|TRBV4-1
ASSQWRREKLF
>-|TRBJ1-1|TRBV27
ASSIKTGMEAF
>-|TRBJ2-5|TRBV6-1
ASSEQTGNKETQY
>-|TRBJ1-2|TRBV28
ASSLGGGFRGYT
>once|TRBJ2-3|TRBV11-2
ASSLTSGREVTDTQY
>-|TRBJ2-1|TRBV5-1
ASSPLTSGRSGNEQF
>-|TRBJ1-5|TRBV4-1
ASSQDLTGPNQPQH
>-|TRBJ1-5|TRBV10-2
ASRAGTGGNQPQH
>-|TRBJ2-1|TRBV5-1
ASSLVDSLEGEQF
>-|TRBJ2-3|TRBV7-3
ASSFDRSDTQY
>-|TRBJ1-4|TRBV5-8
ASSRTGTGVSVNEKLF
>-|TRBJ2-1|TRBV15
ATGGLAAPRGDEQF